This T cell receptor beta chain stems from a study of T cells expressing NK-cell markers. With UMIs, 5'RACE template switching was used to make TCR beta cDNA. TCRdb re-called the 5' RACE reads and shows each CDR3 protein once, DNA omitted. The sample totals about 460,000 distinct CDR3 sequences. The germline gives CDR1 LGHDT, CDR2 YNNKEL (reference sequence). The CDR3 loop spans 13 amino acids. Study-level results: It is unclear if expanded NKG2C-expressing clones target HCMV antigens.

Regarding this clonotype: The antigen remains undetermined.

The receptor was isolated from a woman aged 45-60 years in good health. J is TRBJ2-7 and V is TRBV3-1; TCRdb outputs TRBD2, but without DNA this stays unchecked. The specimen sequenced was blood T cells: a sorted CD56 or NKG2C T cell subset, CD4+ or CD8+ T cells, or bulk PBMC T cells (not recorded which). CDR3 sequence: CASSQTDSGEQYF.